The 29 T cell receptor beta chains below were found in one sample sequenced in a study of graft-versus-host responses after intestinal transplantation. Stimulators, some 200,000 irradiated and violet-dye-labeled cells, were plated with some 200,000 CFSE-labeled responder cells. This table comes from immunoSEQ multiplex PCR, and its TCRdb copy is limited to in-frame clones, with some not included. Of roughly 20,000 clones in the sample, about 45% were seen once. The sequenced sample was alloreactive CD8+ T cells from a mixed lymphocyte reaction culture, obtained before transplantation. Indicated subset: CFSE-low proliferating T cells sorted from approximately 6-day pre-transplant mixed lymphocyte reaction (GvH or HvG direction). The receptors originated from a human patient who was an organ donor for intestinal transplantation.

In this sample, this clone turned up a few times. The chain combines TRBV28 with TRBJ1-3, with D possibly TRBD1 on 5 matching bases. The germline CDR1 and CDR2 sequences are MDHEN and SYDVKM. The CDR3 loop spans 16 amino acids. V lost 1 base to trimming and J lost 0 bases, with 10 bases between them. The CDR3 DNA reads TGTGCCAGCAGTTTATTCGACAGCCTCTCTGGAAACACCATATATTTT. It codes for CASSLFDSLSGNTIYF.

This clone was recorded a few times. This chain joins TRBV19 and TRBJ1-5; 8 bases line up with TRBD1. V was clipped by 3 bases and J by 7 bases; unmatched bases: 14. This CDR3 region has 17 residues. Germline V gene data show CDR1 as LNHDA and CDR2 as SQIVND (reference sequence). The CDR3, as DNA: TGTGCCAGTAGTATGACAGGGGCCCCTCGGGGAGGACAGCCCCAGCATTTT. Encoded protein: CASSMTGAPRGGQPQHF.

J is TRBJ1-5 and V is TRBV13; a possible D gene is TRBD1 (5 bases). The CDR3 runs 16 residues. Trimming stripped 0 bases from V and 1 base from J, with 10 bases between. In germline, CDR1 is PRHDT, CDR2 FYEKMQ (reference sequence). The CDR3 here is CASSLGGTVSNQPQHF. The CDR3, as DNA: TGTGCCAGCAGCTTAGGGGGGACCGTAAGCAATCAGCCCCAGCATTTT. The variable domain in full, completed from reference TRBV13 and TRBJ1-5, reads AAGVIQSPRHLIKEKRETATLKCYPIPRHDTVYWYQQGPGQDPQFLISFYEKMQSDKGSIPDRFSAQQFSDYHSELNMSSLELGDSALYFCASSLGGTVSNQPQHFGDGTRLSIL.

The chain combines TRBV5-4 with TRBJ2-5; D gene unclear. V lost 0 bases and J 0 bases, leaving 12 bases between the germline ends. CDR1 is SGHNT, CDR2 YYREEE, per germline (reference sequence). CDR3 length: 16 amino acids. This CDR3 is CASSLERVGYQETQYF. In DNA form, the CDR3 reads TGTGCCAGCAGCTTGGAAAGGGTCGGGTACCAAGAGACCCAGTACTTC.

The CDR3 here is CASSGGRIPYEQYF. CDR3 in DNA: TGTGCCAGCAGCGGCGGGAGAATCCCCTACGAGCAGTACTTC. The chain carries TRBV9 and TRBJ2-7; 7 bases fit TRBD2. With 3 bases clipped from V and 2 bases from J, the junction kept 5 bases outside the gene matches. The CDR3 loop spans 14 amino acids. Germline V gives CDR1 SGDLS, CDR2 YYNGEE.

This chain links TRBV2 with TRBJ2-7; 7 bases match TRBD1. This CDR3 is 16 amino acids long. V dropped 4 bases and J dropped 0; count of bases not matched to a gene: 9. CDR1 and CDR2 from the germline V gene are SNHLY and FYNNEI. CDR3 region: CASSGGPDRYSYEQYF. CDR3 coding DNA: TGTGCCAGCAGTGGGGGCCCGGACAGGTACTCCTACGAGCAGTACTTC.

This chain links TRBV13 with TRBJ2-5, with TRBD2 as a possible D gene (6 bases). The V end lost 1 base, the J end lost 5 bases, and 11 bases lay between the germline ends. There are 14 residues in the CDR3. From germline, CDR1 is PRHDT and CDR2 FYEKMQ (reference sequence). The CDR3 loop reads CASSLAALAETQYF. In nucleotides, the CDR3 is TGTGCCAGCAGCTTAGCGGCACTAGCTGAGACCCAGTACTTC.

This clone showed up just a few times. The gene calls are TRBV28 and TRBJ2-2; 10 bases are a match to TRBD1. V lost 5 bases and J lost 4; bases outside the gene matches: 1. Germline V gives CDR1 MDHEN, CDR2 SYDVKM. This CDR3 has 14 residues. The CDR3 here is CASSRDRGTGELFF. DNA for the CDR3: TGTGCCAGCAGTAGGGACAGGGGCACCGGGGAGCTGTTTTTT.

Turning to this clone: The junction differs from germline at one of its ends, possibly a read error. The rearrangement joins TRBV6-1 to TRBJ1-3, with 7 positions matching TRBD1. This CDR3 region has 14 residues. CDR1 and CDR2 (germline): MNHNS, SASEGT. As DNA, the CDR3 is TGTGCCAGCAGGAGGGGGCCCTCTGGAAACACCACATATTTT. It is translated as CASRRGPSGNTTYF.

In its sample, this clone is medium-sized. The CDR3 spells CASSSPGGNTIYF. CDR3 DNA: TGTGCCAGCAGTTCCCCGGGAGGAAACACCATATATTTT. The chain employs TRBV6-6 and TRBJ1-3; D is uncertain. Trimming cost V 4 bases and J 4 bases, with 8 bases left between them. Germline values: CDR1 MNHNY, CDR2 SVGAGI (reference sequence). The CDR3 contains 13 residues.

This clone is judged medium-sized (0.01 to 0.1%). J is TRBJ2-7 and V is TRBV5-4, with D unresolved. CDR1 is SGHNT and CDR2 is YYREEE in the germline V gene (reference sequence). V lost 0 bases and J lost 6, with 16 bases in between. CDR3 length: 15 amino acids. The CDR3 bases are TGTGCCAGCAGCTTGGGCCAGGTGGTCTCGGGCGAGCAGTACTTC. Translation gives CASSLGQVVSGEQYF.

This clone is judged medium-sized (0.01 to 0.1%). V is TRBV11-2 and J is TRBJ2-1; 7 nucleotides align to TRBD2. CDR3 size: 14 residues. In germline, CDR1 is SGHAT, CDR2 FQNNGV. The trim removed 7 bases at V and 7 bases at J, leaving 10 bases unmatched. This chain's CDR3 is CASTGTTVVNEQFF. The CDR3 nucleotides read TGTGCCAGCACCGGGACTACCGTCGTGAATGAGCAGTTCTTC.

The rearrangement uses TRBV5-4 and TRBJ2-7; TRBD2 agrees at 9 bases. The CDR3 spans 16 residues. The germline V gene encodes CDR1 SGHNT and CDR2 YYREEE (reference sequence). The ends lost 4 bases at V and 4 bases at J; junction bases unmatched: 12. The CDR3 here is CASSPTEGTSIYEQYF. The CDR3 nucleotides read TGTGCCAGCAGCCCTACCGAGGGGACTAGCATTTACGAGCAGTACTTC.

The chain joins TRBV6-5 to TRBJ1-2; possible D gene TRBD1, 5 bases. CDR3 length: 12 amino acids. The ends were cut back, 6 bases at V and 0 bases at J, with 5 bases in the middle. Germline lookup yields CDR1 MNHEY and CDR2 SVGAGI. Written as DNA, the CDR3 is TGTGCCAGCAGGGGGCCTAACTATGGCTACACCTTC. Translating it yields CASRGPNYGYTF.

In this sample, this clone turned up a few times. V gene TRBV2 combines with J gene TRBJ2-5; D might be TRBD1 or TRBD2, each matching 5 bases. Trimming removed 0 bases from V and 5 bases from J, with 10 bases in between. Germline lookup yields CDR1 SNHLY and CDR2 FYNNEI. The CDR3 has 14 residues. In nucleotides, the CDR3 is TGTGCCAGCAGTGAAGCGTGGGGCGGGGAGACCCAGTACTTC. Protein: CASSEAWGGETQYF.

The CDR3 protein is CASSGETGNPYEQYF. The CDR3 nucleotides read TGTGCCAGCAGCGGGGAGACAGGGAATCCCTACGAGCAGTACTTC. V usage is TRBV5-7 and J usage is TRBJ2-5, with 7 nucleotides matching TRBD1. Matching the DNA end better, TRBJ2-7 makes the J call doubtful. TRBV5-7 is recorded as an ORF, its role being uncertain. The CDR3 totals 15 residues.

The chain links TRBV19 to TRBJ2-2; D is uncertain. Deletions cut 10 bases from V and 8 bases from J, with 8 bases between. The CDR3 length is 10 residues. The germline V gene encodes CDR1 LNHDA and CDR2 SQIVND (reference sequence). CDR3 sequence reads: CATRAGELFF. CDR3 sequence (DNA): TGTGCCACACGAGCGGGGGAGCTGTTTTTT.

The gene calls are TRBV9 and TRBJ1-5, with D perhaps TRBD1 (5 bases). The V gene's germline CDR1 is SGDLS and CDR2 YYNGEE. Trimming removed 4 bases from V and 7 bases from J, with 15 bases in between. CDR3 length: 14 amino acids. The CDR3 nucleotides read TGTGCCAGCAGCCCCGGGGCCGAAAACCAGCCCCAGCATTTT. It translates to CASSPGAENQPQHF.

This clone ranks as medium-sized. V is TRBV27 and J is TRBJ2-7; D might be TRBD1 or TRBD2, each matching 5 bases. This CDR3 has 13 residues. With 5 bases removed from V and 2 bases from J, the gap between germline ends came to 10 bases. Germline CDR1 is MNHEY and CDR2 is SMNVEV (reference sequence). The DNA of the CDR3 is TGTGCCAGCAGTCTGGGACGGACCTACGAGCAGTACTTC. Its protein is CASSLGRTYEQYF.

The chain links TRBV12-5 to TRBJ2-1, with D unresolved. CDR3 length: 13 residues. Trimming took off 7 bases at V and 1 base at J, with 8 bases between the two ends. Germline lookup yields CDR1 LGHNT and CDR2 FRNRAP. CDR3 protein: CASAGSSYNEQFF. As DNA, the CDR3 is TGTGCTAGTGCTGGATCTTCCTACAATGAGCAGTTCTTC. The whole variable domain, filled in from reference TRBV12-5 and TRBJ2-1, reads DARVTQTPRHKVTEMGQEVTMRCQPILGHNTVFWYRQTMMQGLELLAYFRNRAPLDDSGMPKDRFSAEMPDATLATLKIQPSEPRDSAVYFCASAGSSYNEQFFGPGTRLTVL.

This chain links TRBV27 with TRBJ2-1; the D gene is possibly TRBD2 (6 bases). The CDR3 totals 15 residues. The V end was cut by 5 bases, the J end by 0 bases, with 11 bases between. Germline V lookup: CDR1 MNHEY, CDR2 SMNVEV (reference sequence). This chain's CDR3 is CASSTDGSSYNEQFF. The DNA of the CDR3 is TGTGCCAGCAGTACTGACGGGAGCTCCTACAATGAGCAGTTCTTC.

The chain recombines TRBV4-3 with TRBJ2-7; D uncertain. The CDR3 is 15 residues long. Between the trimmed V and J ends, which lost 1 base and 2 bases, there was a span of 12 bases. Germline V gene sequence: CDR1 LGHNA, CDR2 YSLEER. DNA of the CDR3: TGCGCCAGCAGCCAAGGATCCAGCGAGACCTACGAGCAGTACTTC. It yields the protein CASSQGSSETYEQYF.

The chain uses TRBV5-5 and TRBJ2-1, with 8 bases matching TRBD2. J lost 6 bases, V lost 4 bases, and 9 bases had no gene match. The CDR3 loop spans 15 amino acids. The germline CDR1 and CDR2 sequences are SGHKS and YYEKEE (reference sequence). The CDR3 loop reads CASSLIGGVFNEQFF. The CDR3 bases are TGTGCCAGCAGCCTTATCGGGGGGGTCTTCAATGAGCAGTTCTTC. Full variable domain (missing parts from reference TRBV5-5 and TRBJ2-1): DAGVTQSPTHLIKTRGQQVTLRCSPISGHKSVSWYQQVLGQGPQFIFQYYEKEERGRGNFPDRFSARQFPNYSSELNVNALLLGDSALYLCASSLIGGVFNEQFFGPGTRLTVL.

This clone was picked up a small number of times. One junction end does not reproduce the germline sequence, and a read error may be involved. J is TRBJ1-1 and V is TRBV2, with D perhaps TRBD1 (5 bases). The CDR3 sequence is 11 residues long. CDR1 and CDR2 from the germline V gene are SNHLY and FYNNEI. The CDR3 DNA is TGTGCCAGCAGTGAAGGAGTGGTGGGGGACTTT. Protein product: CASSEGVVGDF.

In its sample, this clone was seen once. This chain joins TRBV18 and TRBJ1-1, with a tentative D call TRBD1 (5 bases). Germline V gene data show CDR1 as KGHSH and CDR2 as LQKENI. This CDR3 comprises 13 residues. Trimming stripped 2 bases from V and 3 bases from J, with 7 bases between. The CDR3 here is CASSPIRDTEAFF. The CDR3, as DNA: TGTGCCAGCTCACCAATCAGGGACACTGAAGCTTTCTTT.

The genes are TRBV28 and TRBJ2-7, with D possibly matching TRBD2 (6 bases). The germline V gene has CDR1 MDHEN and CDR2 SYDVKM. The CDR3 has 14 amino acids. The V end lost 8 bases, the J end lost 1 base, and 15 bases lay between the germline ends. CDR3 DNA sequence: TGTGCCAGCGATGAAGGAGGGATTTCCTACGAGCAGTACTTC. This gives the protein CASDEGGISYEQYF.

The chain couples TRBV10-3 to TRBJ2-7, with D perhaps given as TRBD1 or TRBD2 (5 bases each). CDR3 size: 14 residues. Germline V gene data show CDR1 as ENHRY and CDR2 as SYGVKD. The V gene lost 2 bases and the J gene lost 5 bases, with 13 bases spanning the gap. The CDR3 DNA sequence: TGTGCCATCAGTGAGGACCGGGACGGGAACGAGCAGTACTTC. It is translated as CAISEDRDGNEQYF.

This chain joins TRBV6-5 and TRBJ1-4; D unclear. The CDR3 has 14 residues. Germline loops: CDR1 MNHEY, CDR2 SVGAGI. V lost 5 bases and J 5 bases, leaving 12 bases between the germline ends. The CDR3 here is CASSESWENEKLFF. The DNA of the CDR3 is TGTGCCAGCAGTGAAAGCTGGGAAAATGAAAAACTGTTTTTT.

In this sample, this clone turned up a few times. The gene calls are TRBV5-7 and TRBJ2-7, with D unclear. TRBV5-7 is flagged as an ORF with uncertain function. The CDR3 contains 15 residues. The V end lost 1 base, the J end lost 0 bases, and 11 bases lay between the germline ends. CDR3 coding DNA: TGTGCCAGCAGCTTGTACCTGGGCATCTCCTACGAGCAGTACTTC. It is translated as CASSLYLGISYEQYF.